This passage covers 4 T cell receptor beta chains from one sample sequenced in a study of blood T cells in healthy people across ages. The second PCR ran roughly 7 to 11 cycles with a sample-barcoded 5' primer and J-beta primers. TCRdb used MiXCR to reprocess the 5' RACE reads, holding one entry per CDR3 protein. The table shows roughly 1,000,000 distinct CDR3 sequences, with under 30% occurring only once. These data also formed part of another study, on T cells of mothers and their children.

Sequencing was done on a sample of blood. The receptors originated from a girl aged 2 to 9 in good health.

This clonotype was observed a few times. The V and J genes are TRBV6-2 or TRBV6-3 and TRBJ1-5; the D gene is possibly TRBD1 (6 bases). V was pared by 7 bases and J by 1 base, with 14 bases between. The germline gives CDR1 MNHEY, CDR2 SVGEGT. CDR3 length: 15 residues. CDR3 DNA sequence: TGTGCCAGCACGGGACCCCAGGGGAGCAATCAGCCCCAGCATTTT. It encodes CASTGPQGSNQPQHF.

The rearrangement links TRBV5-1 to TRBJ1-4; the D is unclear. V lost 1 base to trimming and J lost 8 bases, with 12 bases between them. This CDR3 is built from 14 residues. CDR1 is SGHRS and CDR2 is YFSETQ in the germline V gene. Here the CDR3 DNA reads TGCGCCAGCAGCTTGATGGGTGTAGGAGAAAAACTGTTTTTT. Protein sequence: CASSLMGVGEKLFF.

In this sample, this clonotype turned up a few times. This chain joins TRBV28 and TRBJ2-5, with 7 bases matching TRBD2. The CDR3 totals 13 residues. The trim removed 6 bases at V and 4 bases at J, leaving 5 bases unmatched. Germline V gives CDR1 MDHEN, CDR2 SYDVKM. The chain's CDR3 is CASRGTITETQYF. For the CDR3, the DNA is TGTGCCAGCAGGGGGACTATAACAGAGACCCAGTACTTC. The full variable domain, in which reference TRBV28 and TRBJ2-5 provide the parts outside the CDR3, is DVKVTQSSRYLVKRTGEKVFLECVQDMDHENMFWYRQDPGLGLRLIYFSYDVKMKEKGDIPEGYSVSREKKERFSLILESASTNQTSMYLCASRGTITETQYFGPGTRLLVL.

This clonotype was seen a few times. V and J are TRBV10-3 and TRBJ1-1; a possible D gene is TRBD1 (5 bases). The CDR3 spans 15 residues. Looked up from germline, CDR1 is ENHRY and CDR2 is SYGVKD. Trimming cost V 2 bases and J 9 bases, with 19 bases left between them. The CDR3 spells CAISEPSGLLTQAFF. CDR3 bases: TGTGCCATCAGTGAGCCCTCGGGACTTTTGACCCAAGCTTTCTTT.